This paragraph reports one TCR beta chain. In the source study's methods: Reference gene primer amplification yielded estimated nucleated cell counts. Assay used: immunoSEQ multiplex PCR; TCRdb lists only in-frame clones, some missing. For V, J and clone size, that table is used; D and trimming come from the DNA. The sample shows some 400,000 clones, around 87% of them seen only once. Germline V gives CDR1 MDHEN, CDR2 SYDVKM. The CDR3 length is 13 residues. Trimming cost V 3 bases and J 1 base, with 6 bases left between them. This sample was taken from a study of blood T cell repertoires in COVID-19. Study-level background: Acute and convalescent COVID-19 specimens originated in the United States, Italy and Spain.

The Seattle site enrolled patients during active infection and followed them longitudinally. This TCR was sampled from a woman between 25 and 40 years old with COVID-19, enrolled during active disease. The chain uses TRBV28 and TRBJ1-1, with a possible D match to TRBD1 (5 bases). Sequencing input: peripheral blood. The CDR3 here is CASSLGGNTEAFF. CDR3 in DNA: TGTGCCAGCAGTTTGGGGGGGAACACTGAAGCTTTCTTT.